Below, one T cell receptor (beta chain) is given with its context. Donors were ostensibly healthy at sampling, although undocumented immune exposures were probable. The data were obtained in a study of cytomegalovirus exposure and HLA in healthy donors. Amplification used 60 Vbeta primers and 13 Jbeta primers. Per the authors' pipeline: The authors later counted 70 million to 85 million unique TCR beta chains, around 9.9 million of them shared. TCRdb keeps only in-frame clones here, not all; method: immunoSEQ multiplex PCR. V and J calls and clone size are as listed in that table; D and trimming were resolved from the DNA. The sample includes hundreds of thousands of clones, roughly 73% of them seen just once. Germline V gene data show CDR1 as SGHTS and CDR2 as YDEGEE. The CDR3 is 18 amino acids. Trimming shortened V by 2 bases and J by 0 bases, and 18 bases separated the two germline ends.

Sequenced: PBMCs. This clonotype was obtained from a boy aged 5-17 years in good health and CMV-seronegative. V usage is TRBV5-8 and J usage is TRBJ1-5, with D possibly matching TRBD1 (5 bases). The DNA for the CDR3 is TGTGCCAGCAGCTTTTATGGGGCGGCAATCTCTAGCAATCAGCCCCAGCATTTT. It codes for CASSFYGAAISSNQPQHF.